Below, 13 T cell receptor beta chains from the same sample are listed, as sequenced in a study of T cell repertoires in cytomegalovirus infection. TCRdb re-analysed the reads in MiXCR, keeping a single row per CDR3 protein. The sample lists 830,000 or so distinct CDR3 sequences, 30% to 35% occurring once. Antigen specificity for these receptors is unknown. The sequencing here drew on cultured CD8+ T cells from PBMCs, taken from culture after CMV antigen stimulation. All receptors derive from a human donor in good health (CMV status not recorded). Some clones in this sample may be carry-over from other donors' samples.

In the case of this clonotype: One end of the junction fails to match germline, which may point to a read error. The chain employs TRBV7-4 and TRBJ2-3, with D possibly TRBD2 on 6 matching bases. This CDR3 spans 15 amino acids. The germline V gene encodes CDR1 SGHVT and CDR2 SQSDAQ. Written as DNA, the CDR3 is TGTACCAGCAGCTTCCCGGGACTGCACACAGATACGCAGTATTTT. Amino acid sequence: CTSSFPGLHTDTQYF. Supplemented by reference TRBV7-4 and TRBJ2-3, the full variable domain reads GAGVSQSPRYKVAKRGRDVALRCDSISGHVTLYWYRQTLGQGSEVLTYSQSDAQRDKSGRPSGRFSAERPERSVSTLKIQRTEQGDSAVYLCTSSFPGLHTDTQYFGPGTRLTVL.

The table lists this clonotype with many counts. This chain connects TRBV7-2 to TRBJ2-4; 7 bases are a match to TRBD2. Germline CDR1 and CDR2: SGHTA and FQGNSA. This CDR3 region has 15 residues. V was clipped by 5 bases and J by 8 bases; unmatched bases: 12. CDR3 bases: TGTGCCAGCAGCCCCGGAGGGTGGGCGGGGGACATTCAGTACTTC. It specifies CASSPGGWAGDIQYF.

For this clonotype: The junction and the germline gene differ at one end; a read error may be behind it. The V call is TRBV7-9, the J call TRBJ1-4; D is undetermined. The CDR3 runs to 14 residues. Germline assignment: CDR1 SEHNR and CDR2 FQNEAQ (reference sequence). The DNA of the CDR3 is TGTGCCAACAGCCGGACCCCCGACCGGGAAAAACTGTTTTTT. Encoded protein: CANSRTPDREKLFF.

A few counts support this clonotype. The rearrangement joins TRBV6-5 to TRBJ2-5, with 10 positions matching TRBD2. V lost 0 bases and J lost 0; bases outside the gene matches: 7. Germline V CDR1 and CDR2: MNHEY, SVGAGI. The CDR3 contains 18 residues. CDR3 region: CASSYSIVTSGDQETQYF. The CDR3 DNA reads as TGTGCCAGCAGTTACTCGATAGTCACTAGCGGGGACCAAGAGACCCAGTACTTC.

The chain links TRBV7-9 to TRBJ1-1, with D perhaps TRBD1 (6 bases). The V end lost 3 bases, the J end lost 6 bases, and 11 bases lay between the germline ends. This CDR3 comprises 13 residues. Germline CDR1 SEHNR, CDR2 FQNEAQ (reference sequence). Written as DNA, the CDR3 is TGTGCCAGCAGCTTGGACAGTTGTGCTGAAGCTTTCTTT. Amino acids: CASSLDSCAEAFF.

The gene calls are TRBV9 and TRBJ1-2; a weak D match, TRBD1 (5 bases). From germline, CDR1 is SGDLS and CDR2 YYNGEE. This CDR3 is 11 amino acids long. With 2 bases removed from V and 14 bases from J, the gap between germline ends came to 13 bases. CDR3 coding DNA: TGTGCCAGCAGCGTTGGGGGACGGGTGACCTTC. Translating gives CASSVGGRVTF.

The chain carries TRBV9 and TRBJ1-2; maybe TRBD1 (6 bases). Deletions cut 3 bases from V and 0 bases from J, with 21 bases between. The CDR3 totals 18 residues. The germline CDR1 and CDR2 sequences are SGDLS and YYNGEE. CDR3 protein: CASSEPLGGPKANYGYTF. The CDR3, as DNA: TGTGCCAGCAGCGAACCACTGGGGGGGCCGAAAGCTAACTATGGCTACACCTTC.

The chain uses TRBV4-1 and TRBJ2-2, with 9 nucleotides matching TRBD2. V shed 1 base and J 3 bases; nucleotides not matched to a gene: 3. The germline V gene has CDR1 MGHRA and CDR2 YSYEKL. This CDR3 is built from 16 residues. The DNA of the CDR3 is TGCGCCAGCAGCCAAGCTAGCGGGGCATACACCGGGGAGCTGTTTTTT. This encodes CASSQASGAYTGELFF.

This clonotype was counted at least ten times. A read error may account for a junction end that differs from germline. DNA of the CDR3: TGTGCTAGCAGCTTTAACAGGGGACCCTACAATGAGCAGTTCTTC. Encoded protein: CASSFNRGPYNEQFF. This chain connects TRBV7-7 to TRBJ2-1, with 7 bases lining up with TRBD1. Germline loops: CDR1 SSHAT, CDR2 FNYEAQ (reference sequence). This CDR3 has 15 amino acids. Filled out from reference TRBV7-7 and TRBJ2-1, the complete variable domain reads GAGVSQSPRYKVTKRGQDVTLRCDPISSHATLYWYQQALGQGPEFLTYFNYEAQPDKSGLPSDRFSAERPEGSISTLTIQRTEQRDSAMYRCASSFNRGPYNEQFFGPGTRLTVL.

Turning to this clonotype: A clone one base away is much larger, so this may be a read error. The chain joins TRBV2 to TRBJ2-3; D is ambiguous. Germline-derived CDR1 and CDR2 are SNHLY and FYNNEI. The CDR3 is made up of 15 amino acids. The CDR3 loop reads CASREARVARDTQYF. DNA for the CDR3: TGTGCCAGCAGAGAAGCCCGGGTAGCACGGGATACGCAGTATTTT. Drawing the rest from reference TRBV2 and TRBJ2-3, the complete variable domain is EPEVTQTPSHQVTQMGQEVILRCVPISNHLYFYWYRQILGQKVEFLVSFYNNEISEKSEIFDDQFSVERPDGSNFTLKIRSTKLEDSAMYFCASREARVARDTQYFGPGTRLTVL.

This clonotype was counted only a few times. This chain uses TRBV19 with TRBJ2-1; D perhaps matches TRBD1 (6 bases). Trimming removed 4 bases at V and 6 bases at J, with 13 bases between. The CDR3 spans 14 residues. The germline V gene encodes CDR1 LNHDA and CDR2 SQIVND (reference sequence). The CDR3 region is CASSTPTGLNEQFF. The CDR3 DNA follows: TGTGCCAGTAGTACCCCGACAGGCCTCAATGAGCAGTTCTTC.

The chain joins TRBV7-6 to TRBJ1-6, with 9 bases matching TRBD1. V shed 5 bases and J 12 bases; nucleotides not matched to a gene: 8. Germline V CDR1 and CDR2: SGHVS, FNYEAQ. CDR3 length equals 14 residues. CDR3 amino acids: CASSPDRGSGPLHF. In DNA, the CDR3 is TGTGCCAGCAGCCCAGACAGGGGGTCAGGACCCCTCCACTTT.

The chain links TRBV12-3 or TRBV12-4 to TRBJ1-5, with D maybe TRBD1 (6 bases). The CDR3 consists of 14 residues. V dropped 6 bases and J dropped 6 bases, with 15 bases sitting between them. The CDR3: CASRPQGSGQPQHF. CDR3 DNA: TGTGCCAGCAGGCCCCAGGGGTCCGGTCAGCCCCAGCATTTT.